Reported below is one TCR beta chain. Its antigen remains unknown. The entry originates in a study of cytomegalovirus exposure and HLA in healthy donors. Study background: Early released data comprised about 90 million unique TCRs from HLA-typed donors. General observations from the study: When presence/absence was analysed, sequencing depth was taken to be roughly uniform across donors. Most subjects had HLA-A and HLA-B alleles reportedly predicted accurately by TCR beta sequences.

The germline CDR1 and CDR2 sequences are SGHVS and FQNEAQ. V was pared by 3 bases and J by 5 bases, with 13 bases between. There are 14 residues in the CDR3. PCR primers comprised 60 Vbeta and 13 Jbeta primers. Libraries were prepared by immunoSEQ multiplex PCR; TCRdb keeps only in-frame clonotypes and omits some of them. Of about 170,000 clones listed, around 86% are singletons. The TCR comes from a male donor in good health and CMV-seronegative. This sequence joins TRBV7-8 and TRBJ2-5, with D possibly TRBD1 on 5 matching bases. Sample: PBMCs. CDR3 loop: CASSFQGLGETQYF. CDR3 DNA: TGTGCCAGCAGCTTTCAGGGTTTGGGGGAGACCCAGTACTTC. The whole variable domain, filled in from reference TRBV7-8 and TRBJ2-5, reads GAGVSQSPRYKVAKRGQDVALRCDPISGHVSLFWYQQALGQGPEFLTYFQNEAQLDKSGLPSDRFFAERPEGSVSTLKIQRTQQEDSAVYLCASSFQGLGETQYFGPGTRLLVL.